Sequencing of this T cell receptor (gamma chain) was carried out in a study of human gamma delta and Vdelta1 T cells. TCRdb re-called clones from the PCR reads using CATT. The sample holds 7,000 to 10,000 gamma-chain clones, about 47% seen once. Per the germline V gene, CDR1 is EGSTGY and CDR2 is YDSYTSSV. Trimming took 1 base from V and 4 from J; bases not matched to a gene: 4. This CDR3 contains 13 residues. With respect to this clone: Its antigen is currently unknown. Within the sample, other DNA sequences also encode this same CDR3.

This chain links TRGV4 with TRGJ1 or TRGJ2. This sequence was found in a human donor in good health. The sequenced sample consisted of Vdelta1 gamma-delta T cells from blood grown in culture (DOT cells). CDR3 DNA: TGTGCCACCTGGGATGGTCGGTATTATAAGAAACTCTTT. Translating gives CATWDGRYYKKLF.